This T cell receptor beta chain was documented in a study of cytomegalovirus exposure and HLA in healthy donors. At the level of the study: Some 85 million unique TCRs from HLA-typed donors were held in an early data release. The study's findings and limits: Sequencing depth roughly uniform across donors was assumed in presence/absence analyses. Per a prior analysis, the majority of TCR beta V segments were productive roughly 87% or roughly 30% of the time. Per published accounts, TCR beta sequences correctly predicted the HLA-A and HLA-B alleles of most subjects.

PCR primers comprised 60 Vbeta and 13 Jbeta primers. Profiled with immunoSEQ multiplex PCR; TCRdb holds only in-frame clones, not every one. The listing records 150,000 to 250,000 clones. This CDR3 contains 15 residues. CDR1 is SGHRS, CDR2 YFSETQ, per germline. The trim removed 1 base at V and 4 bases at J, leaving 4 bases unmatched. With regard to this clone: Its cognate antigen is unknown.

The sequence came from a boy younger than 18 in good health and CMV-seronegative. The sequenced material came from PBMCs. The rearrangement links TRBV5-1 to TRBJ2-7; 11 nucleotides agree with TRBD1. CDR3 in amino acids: CASSLTGQGGYEQYF. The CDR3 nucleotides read TGCGCCAGCAGCTTGACGGGACAGGGGGGATACGAGCAGTACTTC.